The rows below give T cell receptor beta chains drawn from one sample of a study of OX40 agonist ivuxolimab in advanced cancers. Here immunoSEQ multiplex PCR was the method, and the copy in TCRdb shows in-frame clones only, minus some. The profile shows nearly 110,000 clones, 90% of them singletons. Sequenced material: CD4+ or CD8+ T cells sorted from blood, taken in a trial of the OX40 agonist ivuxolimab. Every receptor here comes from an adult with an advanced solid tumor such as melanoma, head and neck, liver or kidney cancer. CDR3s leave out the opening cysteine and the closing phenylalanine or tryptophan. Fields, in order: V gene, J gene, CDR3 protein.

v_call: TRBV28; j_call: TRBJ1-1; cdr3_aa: ASSLWAGSMNTEAF
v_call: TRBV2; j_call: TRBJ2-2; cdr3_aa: ASRGQGGELF
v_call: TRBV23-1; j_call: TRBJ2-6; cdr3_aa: ASSQTLWAQGGANVLT
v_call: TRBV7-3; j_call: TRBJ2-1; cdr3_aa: ASSVTVYNEQF
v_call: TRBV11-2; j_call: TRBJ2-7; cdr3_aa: ASSSFYEQY
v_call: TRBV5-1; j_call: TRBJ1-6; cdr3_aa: ASSRSTGRGDNSPLH
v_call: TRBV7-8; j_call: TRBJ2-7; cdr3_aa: ASSGRDRAYEQY
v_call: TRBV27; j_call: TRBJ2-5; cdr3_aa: ASSPRRGQETQY
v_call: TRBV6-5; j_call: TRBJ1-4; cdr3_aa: ASRSGTGATNEKLF
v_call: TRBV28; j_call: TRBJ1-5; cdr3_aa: ASRPPLGENQPQH
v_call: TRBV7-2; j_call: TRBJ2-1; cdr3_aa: ASSFMKRGGADEQF
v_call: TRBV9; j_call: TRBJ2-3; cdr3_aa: ASSVGRGRLVDTQY
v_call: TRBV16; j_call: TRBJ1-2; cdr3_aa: ASSQLWGANYGYT
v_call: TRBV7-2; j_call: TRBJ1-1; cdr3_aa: ASTPGGTLNTEAF
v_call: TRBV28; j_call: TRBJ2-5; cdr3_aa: ASSQETQY
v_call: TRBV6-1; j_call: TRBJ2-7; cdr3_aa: ASRDGTSSSYEQY
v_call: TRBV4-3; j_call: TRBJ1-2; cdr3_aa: ASSQDLGNFWTGLEDGYT
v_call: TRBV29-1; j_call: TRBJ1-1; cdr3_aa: SVGVSGSSEAF
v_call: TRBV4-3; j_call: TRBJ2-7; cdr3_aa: ASSPIGGSQQY
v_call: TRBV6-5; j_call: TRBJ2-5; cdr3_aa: ASSYGSAAETQY
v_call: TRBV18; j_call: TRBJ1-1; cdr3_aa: ASSPGQGFENTEAF
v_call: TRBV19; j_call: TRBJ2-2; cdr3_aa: ASNLGGTGELF
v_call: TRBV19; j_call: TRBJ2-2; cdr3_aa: ASRPPGLASTGELF
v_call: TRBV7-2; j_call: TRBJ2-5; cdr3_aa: ASSLGFGRQETQY
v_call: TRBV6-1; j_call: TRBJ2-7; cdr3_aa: ASRGGQGGNVEQY
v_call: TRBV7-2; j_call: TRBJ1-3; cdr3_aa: ASSDQDRVKGNTIY
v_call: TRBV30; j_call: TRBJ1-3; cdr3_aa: AWRTRGEAGGNTIY
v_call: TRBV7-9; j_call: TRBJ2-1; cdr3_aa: ASSFPGAGREQF
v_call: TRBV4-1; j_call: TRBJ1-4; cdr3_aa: ASSPNGAGGEKLF
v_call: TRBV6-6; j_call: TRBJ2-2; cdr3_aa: ASSYSGGDTGELF
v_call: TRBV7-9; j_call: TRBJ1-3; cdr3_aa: ASSSPSRVYSGNTIY
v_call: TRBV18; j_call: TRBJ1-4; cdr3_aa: ASSPRGQGNEKLF
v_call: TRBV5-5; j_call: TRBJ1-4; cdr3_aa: ASNAGHPNEKLF
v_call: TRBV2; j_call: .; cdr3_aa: ASSDPSGGNYNEQF
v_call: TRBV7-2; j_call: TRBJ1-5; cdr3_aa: ASRRAVNQPQH
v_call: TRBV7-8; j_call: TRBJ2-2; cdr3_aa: ASSLGLTGVRVGGELF
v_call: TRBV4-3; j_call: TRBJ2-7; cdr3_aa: ASSQDLVYEQY
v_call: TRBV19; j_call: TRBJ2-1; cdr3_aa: ASSTDRGGEQF
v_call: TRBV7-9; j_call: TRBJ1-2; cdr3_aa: ASSSVEAFGYT
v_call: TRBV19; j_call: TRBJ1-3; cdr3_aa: ASSIQGPSGNTIY
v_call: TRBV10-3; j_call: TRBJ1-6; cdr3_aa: AISVDRTGSPLH
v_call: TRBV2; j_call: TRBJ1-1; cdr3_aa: ASSEGWQGTEAF
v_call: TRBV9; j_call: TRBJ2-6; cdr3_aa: ASSQRGNAGANVLT
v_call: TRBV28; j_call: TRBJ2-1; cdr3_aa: ASSGGLAGVYNEQF
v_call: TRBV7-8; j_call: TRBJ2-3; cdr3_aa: ASSLGTSGITDTQY
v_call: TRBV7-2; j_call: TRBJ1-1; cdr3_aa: ASREQGALHTEAF
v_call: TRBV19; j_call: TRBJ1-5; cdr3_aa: ASSITFGSNQPQH
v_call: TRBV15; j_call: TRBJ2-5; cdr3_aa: ATSRDGGNGETQY
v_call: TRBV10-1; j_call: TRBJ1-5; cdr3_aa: ASSAVHTSNQPQH
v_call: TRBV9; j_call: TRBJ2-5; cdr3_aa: ASSVGRRQGSQETQY